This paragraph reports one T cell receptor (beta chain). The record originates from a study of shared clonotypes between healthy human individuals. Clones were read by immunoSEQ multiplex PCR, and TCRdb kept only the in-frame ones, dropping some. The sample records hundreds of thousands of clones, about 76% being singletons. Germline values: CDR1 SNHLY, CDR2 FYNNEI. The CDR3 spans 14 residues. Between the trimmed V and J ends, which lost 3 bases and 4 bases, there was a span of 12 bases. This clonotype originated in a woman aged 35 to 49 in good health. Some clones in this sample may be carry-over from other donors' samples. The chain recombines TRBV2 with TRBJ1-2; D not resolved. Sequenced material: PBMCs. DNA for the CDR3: TGTGCCAGCAGTGACCGGACGGACCCCTATGGCTACACCTTC. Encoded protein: CASSDRTDPYGYTF.